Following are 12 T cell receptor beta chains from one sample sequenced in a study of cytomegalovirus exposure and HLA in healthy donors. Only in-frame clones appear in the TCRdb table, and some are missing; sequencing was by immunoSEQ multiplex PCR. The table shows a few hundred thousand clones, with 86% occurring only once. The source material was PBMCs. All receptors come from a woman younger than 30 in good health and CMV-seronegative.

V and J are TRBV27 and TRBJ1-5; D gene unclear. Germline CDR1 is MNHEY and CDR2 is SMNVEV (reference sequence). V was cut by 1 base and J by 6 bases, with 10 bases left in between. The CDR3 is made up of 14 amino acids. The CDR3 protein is CASSLLGGIQPQHF. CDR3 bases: TGTGCCAGCAGTTTATTGGGCGGGATTCAGCCCCAGCATTTT.

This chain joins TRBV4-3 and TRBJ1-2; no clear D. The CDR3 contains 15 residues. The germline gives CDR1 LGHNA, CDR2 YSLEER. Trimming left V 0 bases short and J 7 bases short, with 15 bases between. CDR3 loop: CASSQELEVARGYTF. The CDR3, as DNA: TGCGCCAGCAGCCAAGAGTTAGAGGTGGCGCGTGGCTACACCTTC.

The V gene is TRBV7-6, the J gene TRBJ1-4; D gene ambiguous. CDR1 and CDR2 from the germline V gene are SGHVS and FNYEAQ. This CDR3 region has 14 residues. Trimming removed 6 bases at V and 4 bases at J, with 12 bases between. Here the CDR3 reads CASSTGIGNEKLFF. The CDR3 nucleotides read TGTGCCAGCAGTACGGGGATCGGTAATGAAAAACTGTTTTTT.

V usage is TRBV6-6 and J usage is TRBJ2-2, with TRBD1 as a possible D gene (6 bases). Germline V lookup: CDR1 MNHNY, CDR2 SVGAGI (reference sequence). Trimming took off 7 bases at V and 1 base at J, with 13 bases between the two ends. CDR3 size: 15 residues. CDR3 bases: TGTGCCAGCAATTTACAGGGCCTGAACACCGGGGAGCTGTTTTTT. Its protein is CASNLQGLNTGELFF.

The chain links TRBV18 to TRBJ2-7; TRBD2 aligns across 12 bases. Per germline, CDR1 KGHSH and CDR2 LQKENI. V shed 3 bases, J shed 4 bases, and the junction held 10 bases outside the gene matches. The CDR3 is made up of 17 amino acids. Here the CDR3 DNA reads TGTGCCAGCTCACCCCAGACGCTAGCGGGAGGGCCTTACGAGCAGTACTTC. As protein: CASSPQTLAGGPYEQYF.

CDR3: CASTPTGTSLLNEQYF. CDR3 DNA sequence: TGTGCCAGCACCCCCACCGGGACTAGCCTACTAAACGAGCAGTACTTC. V usage is TRBV5-4 and J usage is TRBJ2-7; 9 nucleotides agree with TRBD2. Germline V CDR1 and CDR2: SGHNT, YYREEE (reference sequence). This CDR3 spans 16 amino acids. The junction had 15 bases not matched to a gene; V was cut back by 6 bases and J by 5 bases.

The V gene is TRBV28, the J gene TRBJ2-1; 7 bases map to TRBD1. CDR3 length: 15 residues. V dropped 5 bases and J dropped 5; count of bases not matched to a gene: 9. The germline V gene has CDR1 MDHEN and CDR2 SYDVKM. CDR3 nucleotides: TGTGCCAGCAGTCGACAGGGTGCTATCCACAATGAGCAGTTCTTC. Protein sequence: CASSRQGAIHNEQFF.

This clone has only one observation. For the CDR3, the DNA is TGTGCCAGCAGTGGACAGGAAATCCAAGAGACCCAGTACTTC. This gives the protein CASSGQEIQETQYF. The chain combines TRBV2 with TRBJ2-5, with a tentative D call TRBD1 (6 bases). CDR1 is SNHLY, CDR2 FYNNEI, per germline. V was cut by 4 bases and J by 1 base, with 10 bases left in between. CDR3 length: 14 amino acids.

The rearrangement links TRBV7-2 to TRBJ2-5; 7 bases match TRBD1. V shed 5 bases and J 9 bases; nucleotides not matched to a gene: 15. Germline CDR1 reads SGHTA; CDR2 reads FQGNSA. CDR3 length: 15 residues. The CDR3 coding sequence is TGTGCCAGCAGCCCGACAGGGACCCTAAGCTCGGCCCAGTACTTC. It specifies CASSPTGTLSSAQYF.

The CDR3 loop is CASRGQANTGELFF. The DNA for the CDR3 is TGTGCCAGCAGGGGACAAGCGAACACCGGGGAGCTGTTTTTT. The chain carries TRBV25-1 and TRBJ2-2; D might be TRBD1 (6 bases). V lost 6 bases, J lost 0 bases, and 8 bases lay in between. This CDR3 region has 14 residues. Germline values: CDR1 MGHDK, CDR2 SYGVNS.

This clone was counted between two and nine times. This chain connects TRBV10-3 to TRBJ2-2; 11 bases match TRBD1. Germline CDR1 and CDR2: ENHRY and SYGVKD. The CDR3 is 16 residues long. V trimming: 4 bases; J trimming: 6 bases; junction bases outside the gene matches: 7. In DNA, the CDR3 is TGTGCCATCAGTGTTGGACAGGGGGCGTCCCCCGGGGAGCTGTTTTTT. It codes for CAISVGQGASPGELFF.

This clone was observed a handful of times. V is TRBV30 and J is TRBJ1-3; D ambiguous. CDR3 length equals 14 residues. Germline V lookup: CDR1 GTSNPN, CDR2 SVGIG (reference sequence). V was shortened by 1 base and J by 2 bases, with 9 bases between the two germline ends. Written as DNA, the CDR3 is TGTGCCTGGAGTGGAACAGAAACTGGAAACACCATATATTTT. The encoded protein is CAWSGTETGNTIYF.